This T cell receptor (beta chain) was identified in a study of immune characterization of retroperitoneal liposarcoma (dated by TCRdb to the late 2010s). Turning to this clonotype: This receptor's antigen is unknown. Base qualities are not at hand, and no much larger clone is one base apart.

The library was obtained by PCR. Data came from a NextSeq 500. TCRdb reworked the public reads: Q25 trimming with fastp, MiXCR clone assembly, productive beta chains retained. Merged by CDR3 protein, the rows form single entries marked with the most common genes and DNA. Across this sample there are about 3,000 distinct CDR3 sequences, with roughly 46% seen only once. Clones ranked in the top ten supply 40% to 55% of the sample. The source is a male donor with retroperitoneal liposarcoma. Sequencing input: tumor tissue.

The CDR3 reads as follows: CATSDPLTSYNEQFF. The nucleotide sequence reads as follows: TGTGCCACCAGTGACCCCCTGACTAGTTACAATGAGCAGTTCTTC. The sequence is built from TRBV24-1 and TRBJ2-1; the D gene is possibly TRBD2, with 6 bases matching. V is clipped by 4 bases and J by 4 bases, and the sequence between their germline boundaries is 13 bases long. Taken from the germline V gene, the CDR1 and CDR2 loops are KGHDR and SFDVKD. The CDR3 starts with the cysteine, ends with the phenylalanine, and has 15 residues. Just the 45-base CDR3 DNA is kept, in frame starting at base 1.